This TCR beta chain emerged from a study of Tregs in tolerant kidney transplant recipients. Overall study findings and caveats: Nucleotide sequences could not be compared across some patients' samples due to primer changes. Antigen-driven expansion was suggested because donor-specific Tregs expanded more than all Tregs in tolerant patients.

Mixed chimerism was transient after nonmyeloablative marrow transplants from related graft donors. Profiled with immunoSEQ multiplex PCR; TCRdb holds only in-frame clones, not every one. The table lists 55,000 to 75,000 clones, around 87% of them singletons, with approximately 3.9% in the top ten. This CDR3 comprises 14 residues. Germline CDR1 and CDR2: SGHAT and FQNNGV. Trimming removed 4 bases from V and 5 bases from J; junction bases left unmatched: 8. This clone was counted a single time. The target antigen is unknown. Sample: CD4+ T cells from blood (PBMCs), taken 6 months after the transplant. This clonotype was sampled from a human patient who received a combined kidney and bone marrow transplant. Some T cells may originate from the graft donor. This chain joins TRBV11-2 and TRBJ2-7; 7 bases line up with TRBD2. CDR3: CASSSLAVVHEQYF. CDR3 bases: TGTGCCAGCAGCTCCCTAGCGGTGGTCCACGAGCAGTACTTC.